A single sample is the source of the 27 T cell receptor beta chains below, sequenced in a study of Graves' ophthalmopathy and Graves' hyperthyroidism. RNA transcripts served as template for amplifying TCR beta CDR3 sequences. The first round was an RT-PCR with HTBI primers, and the second round was a multiplex PCR. In TCRdb, the multiplex PCR reads were re-called with MiXCR into one record per CDR3 protein. The sample has around 670,000 distinct CDR3 sequences, 40% seen once; the top ten hold less than 55%. The source material was peripheral blood. The source of these receptors is an adult man with Graves' ophthalmopathy.

The chain combines TRBV15 with TRBJ1-2; TRBD1 aligns across 8 bases. Germline V gives CDR1 LNHNV, CDR2 YYDKDF (reference sequence). This CDR3 is built from 14 residues. J was trimmed by 8 bases and V by 3 bases; bases with no gene match: 8. In nucleotides, the CDR3 is TGTGCCACCAGCAGCCGCGACAGGGGTGGAGGCTACACCTTC. Translating it yields CATSSRDRGGGYTF.

This clonotype was detected many times. CDR3 loop: CASSWDRGLSDGYTF. In DNA form, the CDR3 reads TGTGCCAGCAGTTGGGACAGGGGGCTGTCGGATGGCTACACCTTC. The J gene is TRBJ1-2, the V gene TRBV12-3 or TRBV12-4, with 12 bases matching TRBD1. V lost 4 bases, J lost 6 bases, and 6 bases stayed unmatched. The CDR3 spans 15 residues.

This clonotype was detected ten times or more. This chain connects TRBV14 to TRBJ1-6; a possible D gene is TRBD1 (6 bases). The CDR3 consists of 15 residues. Germline values: CDR1 SGHDN, CDR2 FVKESK. Trimming left V 2 bases short and J 10 bases short, with 15 bases between. In nucleotides, the CDR3 is TGTGCCAGCAGCCAACACCCCAGGGGTGGGTCACCCCTCCACTTT. Translation gives CASSQHPRGGSPLHF. Full variable domain (missing parts from reference TRBV14 and TRBJ1-6): EAGVTQFPSHSVIEKGQTVTLRCDPISGHDNLYWYRRVMGKEIKFLLHFVKESKQDESGMPNNRFLAERTGGTYSTLKVQPAELEDSGVYFCASSQHPRGGSPLHFGNGTRLTVT.

This clonotype appeared many times. The rearrangement joins TRBV2 to TRBJ2-7, with no clear D. Germline CDR1 reads SNHLY; CDR2 reads FYNNEI. The V gene lost 4 bases and the J gene lost 2 bases, with 9 bases spanning the gap. The CDR3 consists of 13 residues. The CDR3 region is CASSGATAYEQYF. In DNA, the CDR3 is TGTGCCAGCAGTGGCGCTACCGCCTACGAGCAGTACTTC.

The J gene is TRBJ1-1, the V gene TRBV2; D is ambiguous. The V end lost 5 bases, the J end lost 5 bases, and 15 bases lay between the germline ends. The CDR3 consists of 14 residues. Germline V gene data show CDR1 as SNHLY and CDR2 as FYNNEI. CDR3 DNA: TGTGCCAGCAGTTTAGGTTGGGGAGGGACTGAAGCTTTCTTT. Translating gives CASSLGWGGTEAFF.

The chain couples TRBV6-6 to TRBJ1-3; no clear D gene. The V and J ends lost 2 bases and 8 bases respectively, with 7 bases between them. The CDR3 extends over 12 amino acids. The germline gives CDR1 MNHNY, CDR2 SVGAGI (reference sequence). This chain's CDR3 is CASSYAVDTIYF. CDR3 sequence (DNA): TGTGCCAGCAGTTACGCAGTGGACACCATATATTTT.

V gene TRBV4-1 combines with J gene TRBJ2-7; D may be TRBD2 (5 bases). This CDR3 spans 15 amino acids. Germline V CDR1 and CDR2: MGHRA, YSYEKL. With 1 base removed from V and 2 bases from J, the gap between germline ends came to 12 bases. The CDR3 loop is CASSQGEGRAYEQYF. The CDR3 DNA is TGCGCCAGCAGCCAAGGGGAAGGGAGAGCCTACGAGCAGTACTTC.

The V gene is TRBV11-1, the J gene TRBJ2-3, with TRBD2 as a possible D gene (5 bases). Trimming pared 3 bases from V and 4 bases from J, leaving 14 bases between. CDR1 SGHAT and CDR2 FQDESV come from the germline V gene (reference sequence). This CDR3 has 15 residues. For the CDR3, the DNA is TGTGCCAGCAGCTTTGGTGGCGGCGGGCCAGATACGCAGTATTTT. It specifies CASSFGGGGPDTQYF.

V usage is TRBV29-1 and J usage is TRBJ2-5; 10 positions match TRBD1. Losses at the gene ends were 5 bases for V and 9 bases for J; bases not matched to a gene: 12. The length of the CDR3 is 14 residues. In germline, CDR1 is SQVTM, CDR2 ANQGSEA. CDR3 in amino acids: CSVWTGGSNQPQYF. The DNA of the CDR3 is TGCAGCGTTTGGACAGGGGGGAGCAATCAGCCCCAGTACTTC.

This clonotype was seen at least ten times. The chain recombines TRBV10-2 with TRBJ1-4; maybe TRBD1 (5 bases). Trimming stripped 4 bases from V and 8 bases from J, with 14 bases between. Per the germline V gene, CDR1 is WSHSY and CDR2 is SAAADI. The CDR3 is made up of 14 amino acids. Here the CDR3 DNA reads TGCGCCAGCAGTGTCGGGGGTTTCCCAGAAAAACTGTTTTTT. It codes for CASSVGGFPEKLFF.

V gene TRBV11-2 combines with J gene TRBJ2-7, with unresolved D. The CDR3 is made up of 15 amino acids. Germline V lookup: CDR1 SGHAT, CDR2 FQNNGV. With 4 bases removed from V and 4 bases from J, the gap between germline ends came to 17 bases. The chain's CDR3 is CASSSDTASGYEQYF. In DNA, the CDR3 is TGTGCCAGCAGCTCAGATACGGCGTCTGGATACGAGCAGTACTTC.

There are a few counts of this clonotype. This chain joins TRBV5-8 and TRBJ1-2, with a weak D call TRBD1 (6 bases). The CDR3 length is 16 residues. The germline CDR1 and CDR2 sequences are SGHTS and YDEGEE. Trimming stripped 1 base from V and 2 bases from J, with 15 bases between. The CDR3 is CASSLMSVDRNYGYTF. The CDR3 bases are TGTGCCAGCAGCTTGATGTCGGTGGACAGAAACTATGGCTACACCTTC.

V gene TRBV20-1 combines with J gene TRBJ2-3; 8 bases are shared with TRBD2. This CDR3 has 14 residues. With V trimmed by 3 bases and J by 5 bases, 7 bases remained unmatched. Germline CDR1 DFQATT, CDR2 SNEGSKA (reference sequence). The CDR3 region is CSARSGREIDTQYF. CDR3 nucleotide sequence: TGCAGTGCTAGGAGCGGGAGAGAGATAGATACGCAGTATTTT.

This clonotype appeared a few times. The chain has TRBV20-1 and TRBJ1-6; 11 bases align to TRBD1. The CDR3 is 14 residues long. Looked up from germline, CDR1 is DFQATT and CDR2 is SNEGSKA (reference sequence). V shed 3 bases and J 9 bases; nucleotides not matched to a gene: 4. CDR3 protein: CSARTGTGGSPLHF. CDR3 nucleotide sequence: TGCAGTGCTAGGACCGGGACAGGGGGTTCACCCCTCCACTTT.

V is TRBV11-2 and J is TRBJ2-5; D remains ambiguous. CDR3 size: 12 residues. V was trimmed by 6 bases and J by 6 bases, leaving 11 bases between them. Looked up from germline, CDR1 is SGHAT and CDR2 is FQNNGV. This chain's CDR3 is CASSPPGQTQYF. The DNA for the CDR3 is TGTGCCAGCAGTCCGCCCGGGCAGACCCAGTACTTC.

Regarding this clonotype: A much larger clone differs from this one at a single base, so this may be a read error. J is TRBJ1-1 and V is TRBV9, with D possibly being TRBD1 (5 bases). Germline CDR1 is SGDLS and CDR2 is YYNGEE. The CDR3 extends over 16 amino acids. CDR3 sequence reads: CASSAEPRGGSTVAFF. The CDR3 DNA follows: TGTGCCAGCAGCGCCGAGCCCCGTGGGGGTAGCACTGTAGCTTTCTTT.

The V call is TRBV5-4, the J call TRBJ1-1; D is ambiguous. CDR1 is SGHNT, CDR2 YYREEE, per germline (reference sequence). V lost 4 bases and J 0 bases, leaving 13 bases between the germline ends. This CDR3 is built from 15 residues. The CDR3 DNA follows: TGTGCCAGCAGCGTTGAGGCCAGATTGAACACTGAAGCTTTCTTT. Translation: CASSVEARLNTEAFF.

The sample holds a few counts of this clonotype. The rearrangement links TRBV7-9 to TRBJ1-1; perhaps TRBD1 as D (5 bases). Deletions cut 0 bases from V and 5 bases from J, with 16 bases between. Per the germline V gene, CDR1 is SEHNR and CDR2 is FQNEAQ (reference sequence). CDR3 length: 16 amino acids. In nucleotides, the CDR3 is TGTGCCAGCAGCTTAGCGGTGGGGGGGGGGTCTACTGAAGCTTTCTTT. It translates to CASSLAVGGGSTEAFF.

This clonotype was found many times. The chain joins TRBV9 to TRBJ1-2; 12 bases are shared with TRBD1. The junction had 7 bases not matched to a gene; V was cut back by 3 bases and J by 10 bases. This CDR3 contains 14 residues. Germline CDR1 is SGDLS and CDR2 is YYNGEE. The CDR3 reads CASSGAGTGGYYTF. The CDR3 nucleotides read TGTGCCAGCAGCGGCGCGGGGACAGGGGGCTACTACACCTTC. The variable domain in full, with the rest retrieved from reference TRBV9 and TRBJ1-2, is DSGVTQTPKHLITATGQRVTLRCSPRSGDLSVYWYQQSLDQGLQFLIQYYNGEERAKGNILERFSAQQFPDLHSELNLSSLELGDSALYFCASSGAGTGGYYTFGSGTRLTVV.

The chain couples TRBV29-1 to TRBJ2-7, with D perhaps matching TRBD1 (6 bases). V lost 8 bases to trimming and J lost 5 bases, with 16 bases between them. CDR3 length: 12 residues. In germline, CDR1 is SQVTM, CDR2 ANQGSEA. The CDR3 sequence: CSKGGPADEQYF. The CDR3 region has the DNA TGCAGCAAAGGGGGACCGGCTGACGAGCAGTACTTC.

With regard to this clonotype: The conserved final phenylalanine or tryptophan is absent from the CDR3, which likely points to a read error. The limits of the CDR3 on the DNA are not certain, so only TCRdb's listed CDR3 is given. The gene calls are TRBV20-1 and TRBJ2-7; whether TRBD2, the table's D call, matches the DNA was not checked. Germline V lookup: CDR1 DFQATT, CDR2 SNEGSKA (reference sequence). With termini counted, the CDR3 has 10 amino acids. CDR3 region: CSARHTGLAG.

This clonotype came up a few times. The chain carries TRBV9 and TRBJ2-5; 11 bases align to TRBD1. This CDR3 is 18 amino acids long. CDR1 SGDLS and CDR2 YYNGEE come from the germline V gene. Germline trimming cut 4 bases from V and 6 bases from J; bases unmatched to any gene: 17. The CDR3 nucleotides are TGTGCCAGCAGCCCCAGGACAGGGGGCGCCGAGAGGAGAAAGACCCAGTACTTC. It codes for CASSPRTGGAERRKTQYF.

The table lists this clonotype with many counts. V gene TRBV20-1 combines with J gene TRBJ2-5; no clear D. Trimming removed 6 bases at V and 1 base at J, with 6 bases between. Germline V gives CDR1 DFQATT, CDR2 SNEGSKA (reference sequence). CDR3 length: 11 amino acids. The CDR3 region has the DNA TGCAGTGCCGCAGCCCAAGAGACCCAGTACTTC. The encoded protein is CSAAAQETQYF.

This sequence joins TRBV6-1 and TRBJ1-5, with D maybe TRBD1 (5 bases). This CDR3 spans 16 amino acids. The germline CDR1 and CDR2 sequences are MNHNS and SASEGT. V lost 2 bases and J lost 4, with 15 bases in between. The CDR3 loop is CASSELGTVGNQPQHF. The CDR3 region has the DNA TGTGCCAGCAGTGAACTAGGGACGGTTGGGAATCAGCCCCAGCATTTT.

This clonotype was found a few times. V and J are TRBV6-5 and TRBJ2-7; 9 positions agree with TRBD1. Germline V lookup: CDR1 MNHEY, CDR2 SVGAGI. There are 13 residues in the CDR3. Trimming cost V 5 bases and J 6 bases; bases outside gene matches: 5. CDR3 nucleotide sequence: TGTGCCAGCAGTCGACAGGGGGTTCGCGAGCAGTACTTC. Its protein product is CASSRQGVREQYF.

This clonotype was seen only a few times. A much larger clone differs from this one at a single base, so this may be a read error. The gene calls are TRBV15 and TRBJ1-2; a possible D gene is TRBD1 (5 bases). This CDR3 comprises 15 residues. The V gene lost 0 bases and the J gene lost 8 bases, with 16 bases spanning the gap. Germline assignment: CDR1 LNHNV and CDR2 YYDKDF (reference sequence). The CDR3 bases are TGTGCCACCAGCAGAGATAGTACGATTGGGACGGGCTACACCTTC. It codes for CATSRDSTIGTGYTF.

The sample holds one count of this clonotype. One end of the junction varies from germline; a read error may be responsible. The V call is TRBV10-3, the J call TRBJ1-6, with TRBD1 matching 7 bases. From germline, CDR1 is ENHRY and CDR2 SYGVKD. The CDR3 loop spans 15 amino acids. For the CDR3, the DNA is TGTGCCAGCAGTTTCTCTGACAGGGATGGCTCACCCCTCCACTTT. It codes for CASSFSDRDGSPLHF.